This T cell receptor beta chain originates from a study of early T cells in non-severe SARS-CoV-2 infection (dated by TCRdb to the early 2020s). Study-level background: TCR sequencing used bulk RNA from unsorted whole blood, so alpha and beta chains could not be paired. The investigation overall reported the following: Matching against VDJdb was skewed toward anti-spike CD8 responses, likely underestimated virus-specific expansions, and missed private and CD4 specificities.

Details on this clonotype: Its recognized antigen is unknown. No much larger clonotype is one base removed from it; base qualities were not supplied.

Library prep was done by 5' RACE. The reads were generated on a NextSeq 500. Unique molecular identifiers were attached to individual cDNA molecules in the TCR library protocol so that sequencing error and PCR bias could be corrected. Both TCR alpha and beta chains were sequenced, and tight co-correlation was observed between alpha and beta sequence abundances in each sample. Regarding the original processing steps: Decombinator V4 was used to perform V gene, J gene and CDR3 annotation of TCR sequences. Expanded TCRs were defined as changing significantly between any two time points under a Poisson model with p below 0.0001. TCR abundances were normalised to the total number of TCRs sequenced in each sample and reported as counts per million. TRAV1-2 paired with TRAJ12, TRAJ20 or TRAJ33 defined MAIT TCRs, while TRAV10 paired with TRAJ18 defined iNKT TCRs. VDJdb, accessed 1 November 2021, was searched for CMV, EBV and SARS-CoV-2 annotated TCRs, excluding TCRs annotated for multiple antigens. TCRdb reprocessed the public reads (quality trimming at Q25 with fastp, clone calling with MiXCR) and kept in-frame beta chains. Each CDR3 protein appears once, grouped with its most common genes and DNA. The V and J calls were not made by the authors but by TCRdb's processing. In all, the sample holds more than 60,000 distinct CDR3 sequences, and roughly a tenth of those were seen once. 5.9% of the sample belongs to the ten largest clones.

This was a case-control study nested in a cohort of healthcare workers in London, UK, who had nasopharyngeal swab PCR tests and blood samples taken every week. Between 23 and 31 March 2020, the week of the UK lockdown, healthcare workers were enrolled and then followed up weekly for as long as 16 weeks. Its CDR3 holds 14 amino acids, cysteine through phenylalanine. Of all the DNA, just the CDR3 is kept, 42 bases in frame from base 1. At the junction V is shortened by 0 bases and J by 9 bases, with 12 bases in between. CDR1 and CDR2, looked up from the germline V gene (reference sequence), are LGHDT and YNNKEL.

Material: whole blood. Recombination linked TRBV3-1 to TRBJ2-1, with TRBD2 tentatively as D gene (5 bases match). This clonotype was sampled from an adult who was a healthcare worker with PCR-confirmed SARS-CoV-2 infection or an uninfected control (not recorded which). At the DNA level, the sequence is TGTGCCAGCAGCCAAGATCTAACGGGAAGTGAGCAGTTCTTC. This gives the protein CASSQDLTGSEQFF.